This section outlines one T cell receptor beta chain sequence together with its context. Each TCR cDNA molecule carried a unique molecular identifier. TCRdb analysed the 5' RACE reads with MiXCR anew, one entry per CDR3 protein. The sample holds some 70,000 distinct CDR3 sequences, approximately 12% seen once. This record comes from a study of spatial heterogeneity in lung cancer. Sample time point: sample taken at primary tumor resection. In each case, whole RNA from tumor, nontumor lung or frozen PBMC was sequenced unsorted. Samples were obtained from about 75 donors, all untreated early-stage non-small cell lung cancer patients. Source: PBMCs, taken at surgery. The receptor's source is a male donor with early-stage non-small cell lung cancer.

The CDR3 protein is CASSYDRGRADTQYF. CDR3 nucleotide sequence: TGTGCCAGCAGTTATGACAGGGGCAGGGCAGATACGCAGTATTTT. The V and J genes are TRBV27 and TRBJ2-3; TRBD1 aligns across 8 bases. The V gene's germline CDR1 is MNHEY and CDR2 SMNVEV (reference sequence). Unmatched junction bases numbered 7, after V lost 4 bases and J lost 4 bases. The CDR3 spans 15 residues.